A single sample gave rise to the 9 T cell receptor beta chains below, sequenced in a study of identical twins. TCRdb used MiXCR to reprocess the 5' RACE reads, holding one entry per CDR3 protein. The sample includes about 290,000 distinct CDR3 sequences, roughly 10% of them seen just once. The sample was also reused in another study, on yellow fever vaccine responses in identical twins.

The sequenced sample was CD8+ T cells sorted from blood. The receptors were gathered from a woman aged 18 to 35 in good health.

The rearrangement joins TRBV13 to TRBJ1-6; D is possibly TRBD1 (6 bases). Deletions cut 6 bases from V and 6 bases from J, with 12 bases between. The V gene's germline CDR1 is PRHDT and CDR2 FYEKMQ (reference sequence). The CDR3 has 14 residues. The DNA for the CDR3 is TGTGCCAGCAGTCTACAGGGAAGTAATTCACCCCTCCACTTT. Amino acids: CASSLQGSNSPLHF.

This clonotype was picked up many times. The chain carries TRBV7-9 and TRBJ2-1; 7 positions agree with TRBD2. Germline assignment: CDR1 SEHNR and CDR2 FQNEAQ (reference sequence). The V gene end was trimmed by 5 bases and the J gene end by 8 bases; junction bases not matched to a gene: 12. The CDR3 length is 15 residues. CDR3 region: CASSQGLSLIDEQFF. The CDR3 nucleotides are TGTGCCAGCAGCCAGGGACTATCTCTTATTGATGAGCAGTTCTTC.

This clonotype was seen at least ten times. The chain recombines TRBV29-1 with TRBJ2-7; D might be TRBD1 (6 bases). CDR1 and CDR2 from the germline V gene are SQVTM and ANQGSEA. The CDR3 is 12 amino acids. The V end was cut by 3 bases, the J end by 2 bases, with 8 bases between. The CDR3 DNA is TGCAGCGTTGAGGACAGAGCCTACGAGCAGTACTTC. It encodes CSVEDRAYEQYF.

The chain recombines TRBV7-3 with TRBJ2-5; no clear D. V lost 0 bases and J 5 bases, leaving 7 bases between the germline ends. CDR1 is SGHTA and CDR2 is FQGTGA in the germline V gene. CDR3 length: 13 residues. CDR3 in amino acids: CASSLTIEETQYF. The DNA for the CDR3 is TGTGCCAGCAGCTTAACAATAGAGGAGACCCAGTACTTC.

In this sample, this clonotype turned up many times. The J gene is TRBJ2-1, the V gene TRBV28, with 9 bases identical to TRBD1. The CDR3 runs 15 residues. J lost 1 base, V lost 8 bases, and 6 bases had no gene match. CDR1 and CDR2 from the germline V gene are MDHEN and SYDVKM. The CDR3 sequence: CASVYGQGSYNEQFF. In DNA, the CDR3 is TGTGCCAGCGTCTACGGACAGGGGTCCTACAATGAGCAGTTCTTC.

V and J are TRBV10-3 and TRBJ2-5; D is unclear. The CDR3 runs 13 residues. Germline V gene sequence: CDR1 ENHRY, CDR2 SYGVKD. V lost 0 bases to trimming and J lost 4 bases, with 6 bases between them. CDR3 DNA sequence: TGTGCCATCAGTGAGTCGATAGGAGAGACCCAGTACTTC. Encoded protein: CAISESIGETQYF.

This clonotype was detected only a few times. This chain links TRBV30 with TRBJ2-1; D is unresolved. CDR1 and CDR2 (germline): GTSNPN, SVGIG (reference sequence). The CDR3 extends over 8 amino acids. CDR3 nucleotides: TGTGGGGCCAATGAGCAGTTCTTC. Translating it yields CGANEQFF.

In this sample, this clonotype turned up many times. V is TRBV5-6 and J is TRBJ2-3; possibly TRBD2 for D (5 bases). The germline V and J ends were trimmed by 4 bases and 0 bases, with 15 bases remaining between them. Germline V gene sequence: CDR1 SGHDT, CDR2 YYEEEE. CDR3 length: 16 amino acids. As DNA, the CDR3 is TGTGCCAGCAGCCCCGAGGACTGGATTAGCACAGATACGCAGTATTTT. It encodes CASSPEDWISTDTQYF.

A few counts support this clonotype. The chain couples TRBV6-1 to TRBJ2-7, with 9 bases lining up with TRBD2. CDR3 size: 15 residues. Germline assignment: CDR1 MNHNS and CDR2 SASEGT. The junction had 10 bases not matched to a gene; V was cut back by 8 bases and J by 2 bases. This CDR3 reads CASLGRAGGTYEQYF. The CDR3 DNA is TGTGCCAGCTTAGGGAGAGCGGGGGGAACCTACGAGCAGTACTTC.